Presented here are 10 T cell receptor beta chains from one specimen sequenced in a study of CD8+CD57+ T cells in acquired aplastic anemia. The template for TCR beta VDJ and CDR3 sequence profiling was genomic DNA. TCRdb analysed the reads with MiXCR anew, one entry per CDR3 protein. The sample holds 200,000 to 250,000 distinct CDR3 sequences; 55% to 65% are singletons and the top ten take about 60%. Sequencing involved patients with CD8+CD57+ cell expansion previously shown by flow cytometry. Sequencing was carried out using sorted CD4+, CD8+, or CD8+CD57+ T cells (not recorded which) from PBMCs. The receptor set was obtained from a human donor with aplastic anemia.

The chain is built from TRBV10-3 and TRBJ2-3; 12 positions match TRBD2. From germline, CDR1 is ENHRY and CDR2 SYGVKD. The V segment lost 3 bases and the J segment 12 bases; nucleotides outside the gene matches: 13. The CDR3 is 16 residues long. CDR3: CAISDWPSGGDDAQYF. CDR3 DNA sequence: TGTGCCATCAGTGATTGGCCTAGCGGGGGGGACGATGCCCAGTATTTT.

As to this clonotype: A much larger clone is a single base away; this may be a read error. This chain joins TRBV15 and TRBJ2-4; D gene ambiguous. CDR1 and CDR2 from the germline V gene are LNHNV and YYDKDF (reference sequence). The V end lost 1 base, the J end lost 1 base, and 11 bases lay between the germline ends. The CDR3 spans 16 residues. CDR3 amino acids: CATSRGLGVAKNIQYF. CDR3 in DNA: TGTGCCACCAGCAGAGGTCTTGGGGTCGCCAAAAACATTCAGTACTTC.

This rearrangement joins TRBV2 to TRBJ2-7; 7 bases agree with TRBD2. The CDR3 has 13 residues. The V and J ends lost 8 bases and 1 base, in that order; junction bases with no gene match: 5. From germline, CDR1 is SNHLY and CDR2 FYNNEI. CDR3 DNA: TGTGCCAGCGGGGGGGTTGGGTCCTACGAGCAGTACTTC. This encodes CASGGVGSYEQYF.

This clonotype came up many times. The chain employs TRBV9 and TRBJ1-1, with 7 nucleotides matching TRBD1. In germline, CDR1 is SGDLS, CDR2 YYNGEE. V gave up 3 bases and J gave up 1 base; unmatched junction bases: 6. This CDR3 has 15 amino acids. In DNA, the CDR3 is TGTGCCAGCAGCGCCTCGGGACAGTGGAACACTGAAGCTTTCTTT. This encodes CASSASGQWNTEAFF.

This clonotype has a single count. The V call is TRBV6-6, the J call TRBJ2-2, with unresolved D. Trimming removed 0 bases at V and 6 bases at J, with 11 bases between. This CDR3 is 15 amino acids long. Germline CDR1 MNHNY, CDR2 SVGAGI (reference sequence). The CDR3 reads CASSYSDALPGELFF. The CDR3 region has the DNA TGTGCCAGCAGTTACTCGGACGCCCTACCCGGGGAGCTGTTTTTT.

The CDR3, as DNA: TGTGCCTGGAGCCGTAACACCGGGGAGCTGTTTTTT. The encoded protein is CAWSRNTGELFF. The chain joins TRBV30 to TRBJ2-2; the D is unclear. Deletions cut 3 bases from V and 2 bases from J, with 4 bases between. CDR1 is GTSNPN and CDR2 is SVGIG in the germline V gene (reference sequence). The CDR3 runs to 12 residues.

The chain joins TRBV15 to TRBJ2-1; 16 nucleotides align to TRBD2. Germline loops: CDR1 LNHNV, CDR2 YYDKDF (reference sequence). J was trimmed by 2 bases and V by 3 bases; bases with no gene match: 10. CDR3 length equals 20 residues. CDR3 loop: CATSSYSGLAGGWAYNEQFF. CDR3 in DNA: TGTGCCACCAGCAGTTATTCGGGACTAGCGGGGGGGTGGGCCTACAATGAGCAGTTCTTC.

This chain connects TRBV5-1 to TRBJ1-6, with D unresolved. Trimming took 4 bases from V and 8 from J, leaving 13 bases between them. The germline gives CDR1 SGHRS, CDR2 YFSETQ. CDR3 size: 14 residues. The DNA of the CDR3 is TGCGCCAGCAGCCTCGGCGGGGTGGATTCACCCCTCCACTTT. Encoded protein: CASSLGGVDSPLHF.

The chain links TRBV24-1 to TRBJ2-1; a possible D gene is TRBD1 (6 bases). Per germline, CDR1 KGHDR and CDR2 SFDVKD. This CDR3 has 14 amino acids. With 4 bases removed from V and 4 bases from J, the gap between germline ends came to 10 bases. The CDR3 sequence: CATSEYGQYNEQFF. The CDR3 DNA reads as TGTGCCACCAGTGAATATGGACAGTACAATGAGCAGTTCTTC.

In DNA, the CDR3 is TGTGCCACCAGTGATGAAGACAGGACGGGGAGTGAAAAACTGTTTTTT. It is translated as CATSDEDRTGSEKLFF. This chain uses TRBV24-1 with TRBJ1-4; D may be TRBD1 (6 bases). The CDR3 sequence is 16 residues long. The germline CDR1 and CDR2 sequences are KGHDR and SFDVKD. The V gene lost 3 bases and the J gene lost 7 bases, with 17 bases spanning the gap.